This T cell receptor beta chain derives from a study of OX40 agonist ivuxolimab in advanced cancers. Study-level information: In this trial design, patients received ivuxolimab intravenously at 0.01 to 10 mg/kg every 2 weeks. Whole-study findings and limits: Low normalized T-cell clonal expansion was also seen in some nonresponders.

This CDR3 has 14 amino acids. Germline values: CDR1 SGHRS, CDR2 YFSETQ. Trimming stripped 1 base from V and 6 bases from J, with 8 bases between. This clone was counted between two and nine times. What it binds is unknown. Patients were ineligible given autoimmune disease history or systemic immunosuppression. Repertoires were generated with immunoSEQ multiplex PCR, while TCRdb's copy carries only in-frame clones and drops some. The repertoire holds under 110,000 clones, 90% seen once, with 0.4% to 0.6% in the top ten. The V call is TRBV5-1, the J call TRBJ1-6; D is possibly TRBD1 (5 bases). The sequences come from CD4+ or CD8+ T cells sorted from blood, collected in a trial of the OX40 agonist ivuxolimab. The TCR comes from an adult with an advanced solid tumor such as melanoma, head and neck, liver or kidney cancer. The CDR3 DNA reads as TGCGCCAGCAGCTTGCAGGGCAGTAATTCACCCCTCCACTTT. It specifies CASSLQGSNSPLHF.